The 5 T cell receptor beta chains reported below all come from one sample, sequenced in a study of shared clonotypes between healthy human individuals. Repertoires were generated with immunoSEQ multiplex PCR, while TCRdb's copy carries only in-frame clones and drops some. Seen here are about 2.4 million clones, 80% to 95% observed once, and the top ten hold more than 0.35%. Material for sequencing was naive CD4+ T cells from PBMCs. The subset here: CD45RA+ positively selected. The origin of the receptors is a man aged 18 to 29 in good health. Some clones in this sample may be carry-over from other donors' samples.

J is TRBJ2-2 and V is TRBV28; D tentatively fits TRBD1 or TRBD2 (6 bases each). Trimming pared 1 base from V and 5 bases from J, leaving 14 bases between. This CDR3 spans 16 amino acids. Germline CDR1 MDHEN, CDR2 SYDVKM. The CDR3 loop reads CASSLFGGRGTGELFF. For the CDR3, the DNA is TGTGCCAGCAGTTTATTTGGGGGGCGGGGAACCGGGGAGCTGTTTTTT. Looking up the rest from reference TRBV28 and TRBJ2-2 gives the full variable domain: DVKVTQSSRYLVKRTGEKVFLECVQDMDHENMFWYRQDPGLGLRLIYFSYDVKMKEKGDIPEGYSVSREKKERFSLILESASTNQTSMYLCASSLFGGRGTGELFFGEGSRLTVL.

The chain employs TRBV27 and TRBJ2-7; D remains ambiguous. The V end was cut by 8 bases, the J end by 2 bases, with 16 bases between. CDR1 and CDR2 (germline): MNHEY, SMNVEV (reference sequence). The CDR3 is 14 amino acids. CDR3 coding DNA: TGTGCCAGCGCACGAGTGAATTACGCCTACGAGCAGTACTTC. Translating gives CASARVNYAYEQYF.

The rearrangement links TRBV2 to TRBJ2-7; D is uncertain. V was clipped by 2 bases and J by 1 base, with 9 bases between them. This CDR3 is 14 amino acids long. Looked up from germline, CDR1 is SNHLY and CDR2 is FYNNEI. The CDR3 sequence: CASSEHSRSYEQYF. Written as DNA, the CDR3 is TGTGCCAGCAGTGAACATTCCCGTTCCTACGAGCAGTACTTC.

The count of this clone is one. In nucleotides, the CDR3 is TGTGCCAGCAGTGTACCAGCGAACTATGGCTACACCTTC. Protein sequence: CASSVPANYGYTF. The V and J genes are TRBV6-1 and TRBJ1-2; unclear D gene. V gave up 4 bases and J gave up 2 bases, with 8 bases separating them. The CDR3 is 13 residues long. Germline CDR1 and CDR2: MNHNS and SASEGT.

CDR3 in amino acids: CASSSITYEQYF. The CDR3 bases are TGTGCCAGCAGCTCAATTACCTACGAGCAGTACTTC. The genes are TRBV7-9 and TRBJ2-7; D unclear. The CDR3 has 12 amino acids. Germline V gene data show CDR1 as SEHNR and CDR2 as FQNEAQ (reference sequence). Deletions cut 4 bases from V and 2 bases from J, with 6 bases between.